This T cell receptor (beta chain) stems from a study of cytomegalovirus exposure and HLA in healthy donors. Turning to the study itself: A prior study identified 117 million unique TCR beta sequences from 190 million or so T cells. Study results and caveats: 87-base-pair reads could not separate some V segments, including TRBV6-2 and TRBV6-3. Some public TCRs appeared in many individuals, while most sequences were rare. The study listed roughly 150 cytomegalovirus-associated TCR beta chains.

This clone has more than one count but fewer than ten. As yet, its antigen is unknown. This CDR3 has 15 amino acids. PCR employed 60 Vbeta and 13 Jbeta primers. Clones were sequenced by immunoSEQ multiplex PCR, and TCRdb holds only the in-frame ones, with some missing. This table has about 190,000 clones, over 60% appearing once. The sequenced material came from PBMCs. This receptor was taken from a man in his thirties or forties in good health and CMV-seropositive. The chain recombines TRBV21-1 with TRBJ2-7; TRBD1, the D gene given by the table, was not confirmed from the DNA. TRBV21-1 is a pseudogene locus. In DNA, the CDR3 is TGTGCCAGCAGGAAAGGGGGCAGACCCCCCTTCGAGCAGTACTTC. Protein: CASRKGGRPPFEQYF.